A single sample is the source of the 5 T cell receptor beta chains below, sequenced in a study of blood T cell repertoires in COVID-19. Here immunoSEQ multiplex PCR was the method, and the copy in TCRdb shows in-frame clones only, minus some. The sample contains about 350,000 clones, approximately 90% of which appear only once. The sample consisted of peripheral blood. The receptors here all came from an older woman with COVID-19, enrolled during active disease.

CDR3 loop: CASIRYGGPSYNEQFF. The CDR3 DNA is TGTGCCAGCATTCGGTATGGCGGGCCCTCCTACAATGAGCAGTTCTTC. This chain uses TRBV28 with TRBJ2-1; D is perhaps TRBD2 (5 bases). The CDR3 is 16 residues long. The germline gives CDR1 MDHEN, CDR2 SYDVKM. Trimming stripped 7 bases from V and 0 bases from J, with 16 bases between.

Remarks on this clone: The junction departs from germline at one end; a sequencing error may be responsible. Other DNA sequences in this sample translate to the same CDR3. This rearrangement joins TRBV5-8 to TRBJ1-5; D gene unclear. Germline V gene sequence: CDR1 SGHTS, CDR2 YDEGEE. The CDR3 spans 15 residues. DNA of the CDR3: TGCGCCAGCAGCAGCGGACGGATAAGCAATCAGCCCCAGCATTTT. Translating it yields CASSSGRISNQPQHF.

The table lists this clone with a count of one. The chain is built from TRBV11-2 and TRBJ1-2; possibly TRBD1 for D (5 bases). Deletions cut 1 base from V and 7 bases from J, with 10 bases between. The germline CDR1 and CDR2 sequences are SGHAT and FQNNGV. This CDR3 has 13 residues. CDR3 in amino acids: CASSLAGGLGYTF. The CDR3 nucleotides read TGTGCCAGCAGCTTAGCCGGGGGACTTGGCTACACCTTC.

This CDR3 reads CASSLDWNEAGSYNSPLHF. In DNA form, the CDR3 reads TGTGCCAGCAGCTTGGATTGGAATGAGGCAGGGTCCTATAATTCACCCCTCCACTTT. The V and J genes are TRBV11-2 and TRBJ1-6, with D perhaps matching TRBD1 (5 bases). CDR1 and CDR2 from the germline V gene are SGHAT and FQNNGV. V was shortened by 3 bases and J by 1 base, with 19 bases between the two germline ends. CDR3 length: 19 amino acids.

The rearrangement joins TRBV27 to TRBJ1-1; D uncertain. Germline V gene sequence: CDR1 MNHEY, CDR2 SMNVEV (reference sequence). This CDR3 region has 14 residues. The V gene lost 0 bases and the J gene lost 6 bases, with 11 bases spanning the gap. Here the CDR3 reads CASSLSRRRPEAFF. CDR3 DNA sequence: TGTGCCAGCAGTTTATCGCGACGGAGACCTGAAGCTTTCTTT.